A selection of T cell receptor beta chains follows, all from one sample in a study of response to subunit inactivated influenza vaccine. MiXCR was run by TCRdb on the RT-PCR reads, yielding one entry per CDR3 protein. The table has 600,000 to 850,000 distinct CDR3 sequences, 12% to 15% seen once. The input for sequencing was PBMCs from blood, taken 14 days before vaccination. The receptors stem from a man aged 50 to 59 who received an inactivated influenza vaccine. CDR3s include the opening cysteine and the closing phenylalanine or tryptophan. A D gene is named only where the DNA matches it firmly. Size is stated for part of the rows, as once, few or many counts, or as a class when the clone is expanded.

>TRBV28|TRBD1|TRBJ1-2|14|few
CASIPLTGGGGYTF
TGTGCCAGCATCCCTCTGACAGGGGGTGGTGGCTACACCTTC
>TRBV7-2|NA|TRBJ1-3|14|few
CASRRTDSGNTIYF
TGTGCCAGCCGTCGAACAGACTCTGGAAACACCATATATTTT
>TRBV4-2|NA|TRBJ2-7|14|NA
CASSQDTVSYEQYF
TGTGCCAGCAGCCAAGATACGGTCTCCTACGAGCAGTACTTC
>TRBV11-2|NA|TRBJ2-3|19|few
CASSLNGFRGMGGTDTQYF
TGTGCCAGCAGCTTAAATGGTTTTCGCGGGATGGGTGGCACAGATACGCAGTATTTT
>TRBV10-3|NA|TRBJ2-6|15|few
CAISDGVSGANVLTF
TGTGCCATCAGTGATGGGGTCTCTGGGGCCAACGTCCTGACTTTC
>TRBV7-7|NA|TRBJ2-5|13|few
CASSFNGRETQYF
TGTGCTAGCAGCTTTAATGGGCGAGAGACCCAGTACTTC
>TRBV4-3|NA|TRBJ2-7|13|many
CASSQERNYEQYF
TGCGCCAGCAGCCAAGAACGTAACTACGAGCAGTACTTC
>TRBV5-1|TRBD2|TRBJ2-1|15|many
CASSQTSGRADEQFF
TGCGCCAGCAGCCAGACTAGCGGGAGGGCCGATGAGCAGTTCTTC
>TRBV9|NA|TRBJ1-6|14|NA
CASSVGGWDSPLHF
TGTGCCAGCAGCGTAGGGGGTTGGGATTCACCCCTCCACTTT
>TRBV5-5|TRBD1|TRBJ2-7|16|NA
CASSPLRGQVTYEQYF
TGTGCCAGCAGCCCCCTCCGGGGACAGGTAACCTACGAGCAGTACTTC
>TRBV29-1|NA|TRBJ1-2|11|NA
CSVWGSGGYTF
TGCAGCGTCTGGGGGAGCGGTGGCTACACCTTC
>TRBV20-1|TRBD1|TRBJ1-1|13|few
CSAIRGTNTEAFF
TGCAGTGCGATCAGGGGGACGAACACTGAAGCTTTCTTT
>TRBV27|TRBD1|TRBJ2-7|16|NA
CASSIIGQGTVKVQYF
TGTGCCAGCAGCATAATTGGACAGGGGACTGTAAAGGTGCAGTACTTC
>TRBV9|TRBD2|TRBJ2-1|16|NA
CASSGLAGGENNEQFF
TGTGCCAGCAGCGGGCTAGCGGGAGGGGAAAACAATGAGCAGTTCTTC
>TRBV2|NA|TRBJ2-5|15|NA
CASSRLGSRAETQYF
TGTGCCAGCAGTCGCCTTGGCTCTCGGGCAGAGACCCAGTACTTC
>TRBV6-5|TRBD2|TRBJ2-5|17|few
CASSYHLRTSGRVNQYF
TGTGCCAGCAGTTACCACCTAAGAACTAGCGGGAGGGTAAACCAGTACTTC
>TRBV6-1|NA|TRBJ1-1|14|NA
CASRATGLNTEAFF
TGTGCCAGCAGAGCAACAGGGCTGAACACTGAAGCTTTCTTT
>TRBV5-1|NA|TRBJ1-1|14|many
CASSLEGAQTEAFF
TGCGCCAGCAGCTTGGAAGGGGCACAGACTGAAGCTTTCTTT
>TRBV6-2/TRBV6-3|NA|TRBJ2-1|11|NA
CASSYPDEQFF
TGTGCCAGCAGTTACCCGGATGAGCAGTTCTTC
>TRBV27|NA|TRBJ1-1|13|many
CASSFSAQTEAFF
TGTGCCAGCAGTTTCTCCGCCCAAACTGAAGCTTTCTTT
>TRBV3-1|NA|TRBJ1-6|14|few
CASSQTLYNSPLHF
TGTGCCAGCAGCCAGACACTTTATAATTCACCCCTCCACTTT
>TRBV2|TRBD2|TRBJ2-1|14|many
CASSYGTSGNEQFF
TGTGCCAGCAGTTACGGGACTAGCGGTAATGAGCAGTTCTTC
>TRBV5-1|NA|TRBJ2-7|16|few
CASSPQLGGRFYEQYF
TGCGCCAGCAGCCCCCAGTTGGGGGGTCGGTTCTACGAGCAGTACTTC
>TRBV10-3|NA|TRBJ2-1|11|NA
CAIRGIREQFF
TGTGCCATCAGGGGGATTCGTGAGCAGTTCTTC
>TRBV19|TRBD2|TRBJ2-1|19|few
CASSPRGTSALSSYNEQFF
TGTGCCAGTAGCCCTAGGGGGACTAGCGCCTTAAGCTCCTACAATGAGCAGTTCTTC
>TRBV6-5|TRBD1|TRBJ2-7|16|few
CASSYSTGDAPREQYF
TGTGCCAGCAGTTACTCGACAGGGGACGCGCCAAGAGAGCAGTACTTC
>TRBV20-1|NA|TRBJ2-1|13|NA
CSASPGVYNEQFF
TGCAGTGCTAGTCCAGGGGTCTACAATGAGCAGTTCTTC
>TRBV6-1|NA|TRBJ1-2|15|NA
CASSQTRGGNYGYTF
TGTGCCAGCAGTCAAACCCGGGGGGGTAACTATGGCTACACCTTC
>TRBV4-1|NA|TRBJ2-6|15|NA
CASSQVYPGANVLTF
TGCGCCAGCAGCCAAGTGTACCCTGGGGCCAACGTCCTGACTTTC
>TRBV5-6|TRBD1|TRBJ2-1|13|many
CASSRDSYNEQFF
TGTGCCAGCAGCCGGGACAGCTACAATGAGCAGTTCTTC
>TRBV6-2/TRBV6-3|NA|TRBJ2-5|15|NA
CASSYSGPRRETQYF
TGTGCCAGCAGTTACTCGGGTCCCCGGCGGGAGACCCAGTACTTC
>TRBV6-5|NA|TRBJ2-1|13|NA
CASSYRWGDEQFF
TGTGCCAGCAGTTATCGCTGGGGCGATGAGCAGTTCTTC
>TRBV7-9|NA|TRBJ1-1|12|many
CASRTGNTEAFF
TGTGCCAGCAGAACCGGGAACACTGAAGCTTTCTTT
>TRBV7-6|TRBD1|TRBJ2-5|16|few
CASSFGQGLYQETQYF
TGTGCCAGCAGCTTCGGACAGGGACTGTACCAAGAGACCCAGTACTTC
>TRBV20-1|NA|TRBJ2-7|13|few
CSASKPGTYEQYF
TGCAGTGCCTCGAAGCCAGGGACCTACGAGCAGTACTTC
>TRBV20-1|NA|TRBJ2-5|13|NA
CSAAGISLETQYF
TGCAGTGCGGCAGGGATCTCTCTGGAGACCCAGTACTTC
>TRBV12-3/TRBV12-4|TRBD1|TRBJ1-1|14|few
CASSLGWTGVEAFF
TGTGCCAGCAGTTTGGGGTGGACAGGGGTTGAAGCTTTCTTT
>TRBV4-3|TRBD2|TRBJ2-7|16|NA
CASSQMTLAGGTEQYF
TGCGCCAGCAGCCAGATGACCCTAGCGGGAGGTACCGAGCAGTACTTC
>TRBV5-6|NA|TRBJ2-1|13|many
CASSLWVHNEQFF
TGTGCCAGCAGCTTGTGGGTACACAATGAGCAGTTCTTC
>TRBV20-1|NA|TRBJ1-2|15|few
CSARVPLGPNYGYTF
TGCAGTGCTAGAGTCCCACTGGGACCGAACTATGGCTACACCTTC
>TRBV5-1|NA|TRBJ1-2|14|many
CASSAEGRSDGYTF
TGCGCCAGCAGCGCGGAGGGGCGATCCGATGGCTACACCTTC
>TRBV7-2|NA|TRBJ1-5|15|NA
CASSLDRGSGQPQHF
TGTGCCAGCAGCTTAGATCGGGGGTCGGGTCAGCCCCAGCATTTT
>TRBV2|TRBD1|TRBJ2-7|14|NA
CASRTGPYSYEQYF
TGTGCCAGCAGGACAGGGCCCTATTCCTACGAGCAGTACTTC
>TRBV12-3/TRBV12-4|TRBD2|TRBJ2-5|17|many
CASSFGAGEYEQETQYF
TGTGCCAGCAGTTTCGGGGCGGGGGAGTATGAACAAGAGACCCAGTACTTC
>TRBV6-2/TRBV6-3|NA|TRBJ1-1|17|NA
CASSQLFWTVMNTEAFF
TGTGCCAGCAGCCAATTGTTCTGGACAGTCATGAACACTGAAGCTTTCTTT
>TRBV10-2|NA|TRBJ1-1|13|NA
CASIWGLGTEAFF
TGCGCCAGCATATGGGGGCTAGGCACTGAAGCTTTCTTT
>TRBV11-2|TRBD2|TRBJ2-3|19|once
CASRFLPTLSGGAGDTQYF
TGTGCCAGCAGATTCCTCCCTACCCTGAGCGGGGGGGCAGGGGATACGCAGTATTTT
>TRBV12-3/TRBV12-4|NA|TRBJ2-2|15|many
CASSLVPLNTGELFF
TGTGCCAGCAGTTTAGTTCCTTTGAACACCGGGGAGCTGTTTTTT
>TRBV29-1|TRBD1|TRBJ2-7|12|NA
CSVTTGGREQYF
TGCAGCGTGACTACAGGGGGCAGGGAGCAGTACTTC
>TRBV7-2|NA|TRBJ1-1|11|NA
CASSLGRMAFF
TGTGCCAGCAGCTTAGGGAGGATGGCTTTCTTT
>TRBV20-1|TRBD2|TRBJ2-1|15|few
CSARWTSGMDNEQFF
TGCAGTGCGAGGTGGACTAGCGGGATGGACAATGAGCAGTTCTTC
>TRBV3-1|TRBD2|TRBJ2-5|18|NA
CASSQGLAGAFSKETQYF
TGTGCCAGCAGCCAGGGACTAGCGGGGGCCTTTTCTAAAGAGACCCAGTACTTC
>TRBV30|TRBD2|TRBJ2-2|15|NA
CAWTGLAGGSGELFF
TGTGCCTGGACGGGACTAGCGGGGGGGTCCGGGGAGCTGTTTTTT
>TRBV6-5|NA|TRBJ2-4|13|NA
CASSSYQKNIQYF
TGTGCCAGCAGTTCTTATCAGAAAAACATTCAGTACTTC
>TRBV4-2|NA|TRBJ2-3|20|few
CASSQALTGLNLGSTDTQYF
TGTGCCAGCAGCCAAGCACTTACAGGGCTTAACCTAGGGAGCACAGATACGCAGTATTTT
>TRBV12-3/TRBV12-4|NA|TRBJ1-5|14|few
CASSPWIENQPQHF
TGTGCCAGCAGTCCCTGGATCGAAAATCAGCCCCAGCATTTT
>TRBV20-1|TRBD2|TRBJ2-3|17|few
CSARDRVSGGPTDTQYF
TGCAGTGCTAGAGATCGGGTTAGCGGGGGCCCCACAGATACGCAGTATTTT